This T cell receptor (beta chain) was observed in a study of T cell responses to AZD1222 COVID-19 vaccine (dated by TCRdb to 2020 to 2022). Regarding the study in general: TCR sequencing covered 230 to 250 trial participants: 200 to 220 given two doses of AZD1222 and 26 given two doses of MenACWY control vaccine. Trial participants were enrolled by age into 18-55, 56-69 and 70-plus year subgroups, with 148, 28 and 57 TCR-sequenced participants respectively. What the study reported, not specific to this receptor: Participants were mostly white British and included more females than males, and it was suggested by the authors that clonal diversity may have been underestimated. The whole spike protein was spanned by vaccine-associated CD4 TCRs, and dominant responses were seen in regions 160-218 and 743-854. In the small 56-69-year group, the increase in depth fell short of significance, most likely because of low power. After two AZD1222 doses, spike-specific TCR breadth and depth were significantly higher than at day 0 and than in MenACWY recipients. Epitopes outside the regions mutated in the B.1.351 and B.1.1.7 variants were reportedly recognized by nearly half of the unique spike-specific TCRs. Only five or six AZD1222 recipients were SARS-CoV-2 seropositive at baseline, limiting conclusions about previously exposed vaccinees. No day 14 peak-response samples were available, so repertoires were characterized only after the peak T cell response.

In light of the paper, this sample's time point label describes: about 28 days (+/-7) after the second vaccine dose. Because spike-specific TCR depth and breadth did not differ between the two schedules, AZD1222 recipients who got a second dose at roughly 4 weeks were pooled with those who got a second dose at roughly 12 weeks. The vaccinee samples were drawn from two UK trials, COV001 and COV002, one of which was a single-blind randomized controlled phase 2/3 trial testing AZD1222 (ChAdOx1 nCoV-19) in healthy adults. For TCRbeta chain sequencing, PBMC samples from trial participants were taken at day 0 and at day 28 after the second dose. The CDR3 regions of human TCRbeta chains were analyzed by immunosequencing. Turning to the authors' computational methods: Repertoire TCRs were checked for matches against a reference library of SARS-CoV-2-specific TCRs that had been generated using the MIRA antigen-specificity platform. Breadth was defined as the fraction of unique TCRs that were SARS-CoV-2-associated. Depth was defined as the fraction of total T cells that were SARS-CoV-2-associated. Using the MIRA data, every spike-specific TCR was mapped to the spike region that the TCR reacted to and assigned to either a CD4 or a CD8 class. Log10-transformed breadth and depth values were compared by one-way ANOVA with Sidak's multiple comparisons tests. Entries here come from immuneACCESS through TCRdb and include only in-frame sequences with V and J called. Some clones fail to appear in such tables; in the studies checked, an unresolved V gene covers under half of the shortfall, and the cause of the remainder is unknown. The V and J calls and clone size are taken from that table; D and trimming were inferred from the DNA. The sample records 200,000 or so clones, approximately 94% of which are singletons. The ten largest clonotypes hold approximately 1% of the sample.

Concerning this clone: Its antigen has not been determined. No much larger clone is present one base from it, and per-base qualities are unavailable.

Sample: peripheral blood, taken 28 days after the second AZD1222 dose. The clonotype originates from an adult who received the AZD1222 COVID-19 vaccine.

The CDR3 region: CATGTGANTEAFF. The nucleotides read TGTGCCACCGGGACAGGGGCTAACACTGAAGCTTTCTTT. The receptor chain draws on TRBV10-3 and TRBJ1-1, with 10 central nucleotides matching TRBD1. V trim: 10 bases; J trim: 2 bases; unmatched bases: 4. The CDR3 spans 13 residues, from the cysteine through the phenylalanine. Only the CDR3 DNA stays, 39 bases, in frame from base 1. From the germline V gene, CDR1 is ENHRY and CDR2 is SYGVKD.